A single sample gave rise to the 2 T cell receptor beta chains below, sequenced in a study of T cell responses to AZD1222 COVID-19 vaccine. The protocol was immunoSEQ multiplex PCR, while the TCRdb copy is restricted to in-frame clones and leaves out a portion. The data contain around 170,000 clones, around 90% of them singletons. The sequencing used peripheral blood, collected 28 days after the second AZD1222 dose. The origin of the receptors is an adult who received the AZD1222 COVID-19 vaccine.

The chain uses TRBV6-1 and TRBJ1-3; D remains ambiguous. Trimming removed 4 bases from V and 0 bases from J, with 4 bases in between. This CDR3 has 13 residues. CDR1 and CDR2 from the germline V gene are MNHNS and SASEGT. CDR3 DNA: TGTGCCAGCAGTGCAGCCTCTGGAAACACCATATATTTT. Encoded protein: CASSAASGNTIYF.

The rearrangement uses TRBV19 and TRBJ1-5; D may be TRBD1 (5 bases). Germline lookup yields CDR1 LNHDA and CDR2 SQIVND (reference sequence). The CDR3 is 12 residues long. Trimming stripped 3 bases from V and 7 bases from J, with 7 bases between. The CDR3 is CASSIGGQPQHF. The CDR3 coding sequence is TGTGCCAGTAGTATCGGGGGGCAGCCCCAGCATTTT.